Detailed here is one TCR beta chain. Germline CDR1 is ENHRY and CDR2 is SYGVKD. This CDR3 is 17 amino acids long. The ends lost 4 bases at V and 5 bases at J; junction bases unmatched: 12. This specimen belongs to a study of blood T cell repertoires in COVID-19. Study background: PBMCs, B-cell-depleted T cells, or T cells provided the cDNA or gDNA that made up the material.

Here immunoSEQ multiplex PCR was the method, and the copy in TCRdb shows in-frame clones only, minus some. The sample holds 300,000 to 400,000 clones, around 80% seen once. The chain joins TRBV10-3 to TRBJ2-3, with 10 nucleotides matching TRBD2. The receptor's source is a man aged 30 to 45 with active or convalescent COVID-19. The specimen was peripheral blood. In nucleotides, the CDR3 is TGTGCCATCAGTGTGCCGGGGGCTAGCGGGAGACAAGATACGCAGTATTTT. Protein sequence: CAISVPGASGRQDTQYF.